This T cell receptor (beta chain) was sequenced in a study of blood T cell repertoires in COVID-19. TCRdb's copy holds only in-frame clones and misses some; the assay was immunoSEQ multiplex PCR. The sample records over 60,000 clones, 82% being singletons. The V gene's germline CDR1 is MNHEY and CDR2 SVGAGI. This CDR3 is built from 13 residues. V was clipped by 10 bases and J by 5 bases; unmatched bases: 7. Specimen: peripheral blood. This clonotype originated in an elderly woman with acute or convalescent COVID-19. The genes are TRBV6-5 and TRBJ1-1; TRBD1 agrees at 10 bases. The DNA of the CDR3 is TGTGCCACTATGACAGGGGGCATGACTGAAGCTTTCTTT. Translation gives CATMTGGMTEAFF.